The T cell receptor beta chain under discussion was sequenced for a study of beta chain features in type 1 diabetes. Whole-study results and caveats: Equally in patients and controls, shorter templates might have been favored by PCR. VDJ junctions from patients with type 1 diabetes contained fewer insertions and more deletions.

As for this clone: The target antigen is unknown.

All of the isolated RNA was reverse transcribed, so expressed TCRB transcripts were sequenced. TCRdb keeps only in-frame clones here, not all; method: immunoSEQ multiplex PCR. Of about 140,000 clones detected, 8.5% to 12% appear once; the ten largest clones hold under 1.5%. CDR3 length: 15 amino acids. Germline V gene lookup returns CDR1 MNHNS and CDR2 SASEGT. The junction had 4 bases not matched to a gene; V was cut back by 6 bases and J by 0 bases. The chain carries TRBV6-1 and TRBJ2-2; 7 bases align to TRBD1. This receptor was taken from a man between 18 and 35 years old in good health. The material sequenced was naive CD4+ T cells from blood. The CDR3 DNA reads TGTGCCAGCAGGAGACAGGGCGCGAACACCGGGGAGCTGTTTTTT. Protein product: CASRRQGANTGELFF.